This TCR beta chain was sequenced during a study of CD8 T cells in ankylosing spondylitis. TCRdb processed the 5' RACE reads anew with MiXCR; each CDR3 protein has one entry. The sample shows under 300,000 distinct CDR3 sequences, 10% of them seen only once. This clonotype showed up many times. Germline V gene data show CDR1 as KGHSY and CDR2 as FQNENV. The length of the CDR3 is 15 residues. V was clipped by 4 bases and J by 1 base, with 13 bases between them. The sequence was obtained from a male donor with ankylosing spondylitis or in good health (not recorded which). The gene calls are TRBV16 and TRBJ1-1; a possible D gene is TRBD1 (6 bases). Sequences were obtained from blood, either unsorted or a sorted T cell fraction (not recorded which). In nucleotides, the CDR3 is TGTGCCAGCAGCCCCTGGGGGGGCTCGAACACTGAAGCTTTCTTT. As protein: CASSPWGGSNTEAFF.